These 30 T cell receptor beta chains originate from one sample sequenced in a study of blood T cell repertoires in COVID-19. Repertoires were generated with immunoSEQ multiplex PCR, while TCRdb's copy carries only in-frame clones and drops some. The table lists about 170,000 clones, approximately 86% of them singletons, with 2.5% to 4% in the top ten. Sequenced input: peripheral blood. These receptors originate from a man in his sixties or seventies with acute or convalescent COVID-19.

The CDR3 DNA reads as TGTGCCAGCAGCCCCCGGACAGGGGGGGACGAGCAGTACTTC. It specifies CASSPRTGGDEQYF. The chain joins TRBV11-3 to TRBJ2-7; TRBD1 aligns across 10 bases. CDR1 is SGHNT and CDR2 is YENEEA in the germline V gene. V was pared by 5 bases and J by 5 bases, with 6 bases of the junction left unmatched. This CDR3 spans 14 amino acids.

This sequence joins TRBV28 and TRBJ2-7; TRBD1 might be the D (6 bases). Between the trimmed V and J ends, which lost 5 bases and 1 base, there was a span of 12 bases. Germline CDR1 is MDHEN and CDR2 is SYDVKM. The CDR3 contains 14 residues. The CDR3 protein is CASSVQQGSYEQYF. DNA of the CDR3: TGTGCCAGCAGTGTACAACAGGGTTCCTACGAGCAGTACTTC.

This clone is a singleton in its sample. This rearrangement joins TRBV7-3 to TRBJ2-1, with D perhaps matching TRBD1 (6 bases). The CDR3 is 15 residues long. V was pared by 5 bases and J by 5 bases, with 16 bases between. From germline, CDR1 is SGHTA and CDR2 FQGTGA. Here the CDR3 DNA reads TGTGCCAGCAGCACCCTGGGCAGGGGCGACAATGAGCAGTTCTTC. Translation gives CASSTLGRGDNEQFF. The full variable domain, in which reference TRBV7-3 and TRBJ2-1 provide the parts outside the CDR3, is GAGVSQTPSNKVTEKGKYVELRCDPISGHTALYWYRQSLGQGPEFLIYFQGTGAADDSGLPNDRFFAVRPEGSVSTLKIQRTERGDSAVYLCASSTLGRGDNEQFFGPGTRLTVL.

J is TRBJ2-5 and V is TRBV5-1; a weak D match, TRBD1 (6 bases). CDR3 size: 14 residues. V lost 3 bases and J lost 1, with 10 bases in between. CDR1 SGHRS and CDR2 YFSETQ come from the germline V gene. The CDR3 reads CASSSGTFQETQYF. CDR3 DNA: TGCGCCAGCAGCTCCGGGACATTCCAAGAGACCCAGTACTTC.

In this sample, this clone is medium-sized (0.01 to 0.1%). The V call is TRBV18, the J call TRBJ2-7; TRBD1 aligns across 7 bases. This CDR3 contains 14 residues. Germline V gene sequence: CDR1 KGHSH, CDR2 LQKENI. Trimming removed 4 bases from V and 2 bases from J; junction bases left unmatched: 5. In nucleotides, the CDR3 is TGTGCCAGCTCACTGACCCAGGGGGCCTACGAGCAGTACTTC. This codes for CASSLTQGAYEQYF.

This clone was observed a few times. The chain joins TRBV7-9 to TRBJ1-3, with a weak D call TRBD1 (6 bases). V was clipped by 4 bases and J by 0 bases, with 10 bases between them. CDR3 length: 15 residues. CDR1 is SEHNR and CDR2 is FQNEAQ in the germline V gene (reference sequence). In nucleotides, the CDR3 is TGTGCCAGCAGCTGGACAGTAAGCTCTGGAAACACCATATATTTT. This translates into CASSWTVSSGNTIYF.

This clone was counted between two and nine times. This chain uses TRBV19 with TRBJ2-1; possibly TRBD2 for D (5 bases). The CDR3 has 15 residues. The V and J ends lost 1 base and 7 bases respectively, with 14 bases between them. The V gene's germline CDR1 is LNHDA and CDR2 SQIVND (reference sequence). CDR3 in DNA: TGTGCCAGTAGTATAGTACCCACTCGCGGGAATGAGCAGTTCTTC. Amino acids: CASSIVPTRGNEQFF.

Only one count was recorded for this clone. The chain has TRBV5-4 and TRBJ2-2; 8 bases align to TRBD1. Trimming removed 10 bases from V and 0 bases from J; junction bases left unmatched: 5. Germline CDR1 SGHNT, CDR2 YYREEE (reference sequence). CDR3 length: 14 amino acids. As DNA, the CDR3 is TGTGCCGTCGCAGGGGGCCCGAACACCGGGGAGCTGTTTTTT. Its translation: CAVAGGPNTGELFF.

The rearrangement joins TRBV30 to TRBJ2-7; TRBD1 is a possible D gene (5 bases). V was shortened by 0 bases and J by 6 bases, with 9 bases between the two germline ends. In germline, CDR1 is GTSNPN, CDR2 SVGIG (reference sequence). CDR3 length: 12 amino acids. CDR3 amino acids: CAWSVRTSEQYF. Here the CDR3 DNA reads TGTGCCTGGAGTGTACGGACAAGCGAGCAGTACTTC.

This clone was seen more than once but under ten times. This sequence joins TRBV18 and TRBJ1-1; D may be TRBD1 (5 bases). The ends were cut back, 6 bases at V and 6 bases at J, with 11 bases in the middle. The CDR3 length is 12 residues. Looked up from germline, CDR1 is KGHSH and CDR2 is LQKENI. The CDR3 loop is CASSRDFAEAFF. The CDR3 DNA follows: TGTGCCAGCTCCAGGGATTTTGCTGAAGCTTTCTTT. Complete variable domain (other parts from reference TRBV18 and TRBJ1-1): NAGVMQNPRHLVRRRGQEARLRCSPMKGHSHVYWYRQLPEEGLKFMVYLQKENIIDESGMPKERFSAEFPKEGPSILRIQQVVRGDSAAYFCASSRDFAEAFFGQGTRLTVV.

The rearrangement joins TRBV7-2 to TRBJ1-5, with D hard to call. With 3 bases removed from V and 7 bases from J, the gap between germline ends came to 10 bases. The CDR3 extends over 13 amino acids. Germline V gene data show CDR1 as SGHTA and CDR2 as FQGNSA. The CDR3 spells CASSFKTGQPQHF. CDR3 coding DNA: TGTGCCAGCAGCTTTAAGACGGGGCAGCCCCAGCATTTT.

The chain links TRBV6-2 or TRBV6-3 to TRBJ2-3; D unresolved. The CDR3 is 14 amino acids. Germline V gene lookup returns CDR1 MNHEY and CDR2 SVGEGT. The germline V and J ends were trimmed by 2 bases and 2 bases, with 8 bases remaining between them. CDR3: CASSYRLATDTQYF. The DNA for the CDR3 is TGTGCCAGCAGTTACCGACTCGCCACAGATACGCAGTATTTT.

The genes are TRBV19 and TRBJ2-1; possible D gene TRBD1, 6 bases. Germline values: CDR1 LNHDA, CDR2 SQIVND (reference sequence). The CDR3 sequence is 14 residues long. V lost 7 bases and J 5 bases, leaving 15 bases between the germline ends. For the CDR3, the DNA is TGTGCCAGTACGGGGACACGATCTAACAATGAGCAGTTCTTC. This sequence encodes CASTGTRSNNEQFF.

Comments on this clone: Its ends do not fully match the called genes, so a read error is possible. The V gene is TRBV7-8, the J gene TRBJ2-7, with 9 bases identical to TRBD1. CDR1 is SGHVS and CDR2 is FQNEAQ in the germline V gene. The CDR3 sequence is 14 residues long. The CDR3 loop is CASSLQGASYEQYF. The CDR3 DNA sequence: TGTGCCAGTAGCTTACAGGGGGCCTCCTACGAGCAGTACTTC.

The CDR3 protein is CASSLTGTGTYQQYF. The CDR3 DNA reads as TGTGCCAGCAGCTTAACCGGGACAGGGACTTACCAGCAGTACTTC. The chain carries TRBV5-6 and TRBJ2-7; 9 bases match TRBD1. The germline CDR1 and CDR2 sequences are SGHDT and YYEEEE. CDR3 length: 15 residues. J was trimmed by 8 bases and V by 2 bases; bases with no gene match: 11. Together with reference TRBV5-6 and TRBJ2-7, the CDR3 gives the full variable domain: DAGVTQSPTHLIKTRGQQVTLRCSPKSGHDTVSWYQQALGQGPQFIFQYYEEEERQRGNFPDRFSGHQFPNYSSELNVNALLLGDSALYLCASSLTGTGTYQQYFGPGTRLTVT.

This CDR3 reads CASSADRGRGPPNTEAFF. The CDR3 DNA sequence: TGTGCCAGCAGTGCCGACAGGGGACGGGGGCCGCCGAACACTGAAGCTTTCTTT. This sequence joins TRBV28 and TRBJ1-1, with 8 positions matching TRBD1. Germline assignment: CDR1 MDHEN and CDR2 SYDVKM. There are 18 residues in the CDR3. The trim removed 5 bases at V and 1 base at J, leaving 15 bases unmatched.

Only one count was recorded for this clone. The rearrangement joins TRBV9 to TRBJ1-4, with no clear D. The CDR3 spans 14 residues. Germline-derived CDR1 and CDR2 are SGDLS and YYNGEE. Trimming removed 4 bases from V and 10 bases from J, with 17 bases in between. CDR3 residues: CASSLDTGEGKLFF. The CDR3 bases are TGTGCCAGCAGCTTAGACACCGGGGAGGGAAAACTGTTTTTT.

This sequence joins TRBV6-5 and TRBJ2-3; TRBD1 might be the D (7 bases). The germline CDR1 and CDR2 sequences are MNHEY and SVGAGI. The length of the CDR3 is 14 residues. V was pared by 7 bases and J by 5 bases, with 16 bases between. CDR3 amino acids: CASKPGGGQDTQYF. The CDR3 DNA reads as TGTGCCAGCAAACCAGGGGGAGGTCAAGATACGCAGTATTTT.

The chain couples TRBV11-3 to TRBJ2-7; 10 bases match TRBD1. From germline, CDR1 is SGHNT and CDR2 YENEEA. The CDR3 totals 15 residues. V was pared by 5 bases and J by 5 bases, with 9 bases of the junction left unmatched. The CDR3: CASSPRDRGEHEQYF. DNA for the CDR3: TGTGCCAGCAGCCCAAGGGACAGGGGCGAGCACGAGCAGTACTTC. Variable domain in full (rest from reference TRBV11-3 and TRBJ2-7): EAGVVQSPRYKIIEKKQPVAFWCNPISGHNTLYWYLQNLGQGPELLIRYENEEAVDDSQLPKDRFSAERLKGVDSTLKIQPAELGDSAVYLCASSPRDRGEHEQYFGPGTRLTVT.

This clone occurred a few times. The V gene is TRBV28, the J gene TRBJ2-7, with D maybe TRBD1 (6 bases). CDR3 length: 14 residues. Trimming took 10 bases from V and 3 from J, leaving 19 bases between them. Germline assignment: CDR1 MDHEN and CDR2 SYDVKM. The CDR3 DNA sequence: TGTGCCACCACTTCAGGACAGACCTTCTACGAGCAGTACTTC. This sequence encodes CATTSGQTFYEQYF. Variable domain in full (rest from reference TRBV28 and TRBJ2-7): DVKVTQSSRYLVKRTGEKVFLECVQDMDHENMFWYRQDPGLGLRLIYFSYDVKMKEKGDIPEGYSVSREKKERFSLILESASTNQTSMYLCATTSGQTFYEQYFGPGTRLTVT.

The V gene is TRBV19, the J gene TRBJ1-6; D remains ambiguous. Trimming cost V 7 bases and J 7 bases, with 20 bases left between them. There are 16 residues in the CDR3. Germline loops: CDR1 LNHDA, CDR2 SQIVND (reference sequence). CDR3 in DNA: TGTGCCAGTACCCCCCGGGGAAGGAACTTCAATTCACCCCTCCACTTT. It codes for CASTPRGRNFNSPLHF.

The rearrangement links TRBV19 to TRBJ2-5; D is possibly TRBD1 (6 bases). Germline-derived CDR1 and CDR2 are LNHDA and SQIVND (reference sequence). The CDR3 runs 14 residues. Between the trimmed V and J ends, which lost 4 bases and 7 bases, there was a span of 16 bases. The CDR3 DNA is TGTGCCAGTAGTAACCGGCCTCAAGGGGGGACCCAGTACTTC. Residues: CASSNRPQGGTQYF.

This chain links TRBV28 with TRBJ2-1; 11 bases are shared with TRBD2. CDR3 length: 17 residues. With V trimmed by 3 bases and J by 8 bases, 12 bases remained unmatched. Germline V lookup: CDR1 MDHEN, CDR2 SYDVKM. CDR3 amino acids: CASSFPFSGGVGDEQFF. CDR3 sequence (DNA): TGTGCCAGCAGTTTCCCCTTTAGCGGGGGGGTCGGCGATGAGCAGTTCTTC.

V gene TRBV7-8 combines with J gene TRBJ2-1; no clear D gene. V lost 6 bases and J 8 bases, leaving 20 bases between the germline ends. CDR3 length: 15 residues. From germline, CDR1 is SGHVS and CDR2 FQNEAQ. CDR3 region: CASSFDWVNRYEQFF. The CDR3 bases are TGTGCCAGCAGTTTCGACTGGGTTAACCGCTATGAGCAGTTCTTC.

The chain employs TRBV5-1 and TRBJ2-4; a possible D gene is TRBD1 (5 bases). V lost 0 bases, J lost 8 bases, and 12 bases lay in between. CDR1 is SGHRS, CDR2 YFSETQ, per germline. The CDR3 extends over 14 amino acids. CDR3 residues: CASSLDPEGDIQYF. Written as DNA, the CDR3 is TGCGCCAGCAGCTTGGATCCAGAAGGGGACATTCAGTACTTC.

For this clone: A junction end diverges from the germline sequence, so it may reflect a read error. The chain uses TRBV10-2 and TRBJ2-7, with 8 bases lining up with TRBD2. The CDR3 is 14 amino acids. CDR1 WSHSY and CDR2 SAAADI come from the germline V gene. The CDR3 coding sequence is TGCGCCACCAGTACTAGCGGTCGAGAGGGCGAGCAGTACTTC. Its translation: CATSTSGREGEQYF.

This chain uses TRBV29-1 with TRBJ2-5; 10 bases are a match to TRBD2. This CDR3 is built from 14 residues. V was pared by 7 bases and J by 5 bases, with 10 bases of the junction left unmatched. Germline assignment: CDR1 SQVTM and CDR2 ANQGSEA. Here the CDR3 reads CSGGPSGSGETQYF. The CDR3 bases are TGCAGCGGGGGGCCTAGCGGGAGTGGCGAGACCCAGTACTTC.

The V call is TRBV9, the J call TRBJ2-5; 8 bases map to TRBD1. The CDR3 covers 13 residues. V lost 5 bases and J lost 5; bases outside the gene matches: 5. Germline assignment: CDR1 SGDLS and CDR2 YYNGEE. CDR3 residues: CASRQTGEETQYF. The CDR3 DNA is TGTGCCAGCAGACAGACAGGGGAGGAGACCCAGTACTTC.

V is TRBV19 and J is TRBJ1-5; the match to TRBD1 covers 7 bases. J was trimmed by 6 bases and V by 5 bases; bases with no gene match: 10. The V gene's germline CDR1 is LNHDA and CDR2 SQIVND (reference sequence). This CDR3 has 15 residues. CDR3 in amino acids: CASSLGTALAQPQHF. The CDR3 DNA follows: TGTGCCAGTAGTCTTGGGACAGCCTTAGCTCAGCCCCAGCATTTT.

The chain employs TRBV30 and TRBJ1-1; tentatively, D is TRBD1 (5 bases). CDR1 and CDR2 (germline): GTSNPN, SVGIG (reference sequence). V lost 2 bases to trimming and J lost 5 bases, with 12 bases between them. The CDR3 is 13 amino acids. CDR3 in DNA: TGTGCCTGGAGTCTCAACCGGGGGACTGAAGCTTTCTTT. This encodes CAWSLNRGTEAFF.